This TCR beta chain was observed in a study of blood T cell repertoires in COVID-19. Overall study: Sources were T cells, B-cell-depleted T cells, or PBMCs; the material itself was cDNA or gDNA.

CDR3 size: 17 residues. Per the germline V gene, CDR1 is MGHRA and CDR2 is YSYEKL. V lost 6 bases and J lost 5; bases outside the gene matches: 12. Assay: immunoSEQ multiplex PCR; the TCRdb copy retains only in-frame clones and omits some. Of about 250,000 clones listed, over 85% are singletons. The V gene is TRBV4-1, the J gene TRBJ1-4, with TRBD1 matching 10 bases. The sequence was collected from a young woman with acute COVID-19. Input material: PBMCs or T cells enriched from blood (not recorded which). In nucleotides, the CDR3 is TGCGCCAGCAGTCTAACCCCCCCGGGACAGGGGAATGAAAAACTGTTTTTT. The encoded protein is CASSLTPPGQGNEKLFF.